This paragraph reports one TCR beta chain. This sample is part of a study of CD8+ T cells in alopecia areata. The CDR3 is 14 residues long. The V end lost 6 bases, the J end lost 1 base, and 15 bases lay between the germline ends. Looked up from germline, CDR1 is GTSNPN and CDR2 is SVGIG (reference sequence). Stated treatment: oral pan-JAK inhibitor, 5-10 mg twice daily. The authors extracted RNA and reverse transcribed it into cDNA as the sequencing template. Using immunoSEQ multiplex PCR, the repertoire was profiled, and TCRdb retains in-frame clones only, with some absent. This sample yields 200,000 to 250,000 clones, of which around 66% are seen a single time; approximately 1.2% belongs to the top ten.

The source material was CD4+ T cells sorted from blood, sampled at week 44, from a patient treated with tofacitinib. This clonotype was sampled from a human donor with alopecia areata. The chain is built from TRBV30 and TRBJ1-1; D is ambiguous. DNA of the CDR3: TGTGCCTGTTCTACACTGGCCTGGAACACTGAAGCTTTCTTT. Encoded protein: CACSTLAWNTEAFF.